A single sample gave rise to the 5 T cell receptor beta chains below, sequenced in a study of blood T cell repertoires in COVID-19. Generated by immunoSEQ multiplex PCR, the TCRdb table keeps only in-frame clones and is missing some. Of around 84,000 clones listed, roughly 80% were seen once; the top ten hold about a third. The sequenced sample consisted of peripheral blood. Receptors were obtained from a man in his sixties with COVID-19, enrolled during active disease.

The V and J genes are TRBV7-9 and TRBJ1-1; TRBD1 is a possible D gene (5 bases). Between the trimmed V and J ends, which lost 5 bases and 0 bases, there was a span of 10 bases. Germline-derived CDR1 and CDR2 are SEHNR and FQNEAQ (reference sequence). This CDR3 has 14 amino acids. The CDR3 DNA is TGTGCCAGCAGCCCGCAGGGTATGAACACTGAAGCTTTCTTT. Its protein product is CASSPQGMNTEAFF.

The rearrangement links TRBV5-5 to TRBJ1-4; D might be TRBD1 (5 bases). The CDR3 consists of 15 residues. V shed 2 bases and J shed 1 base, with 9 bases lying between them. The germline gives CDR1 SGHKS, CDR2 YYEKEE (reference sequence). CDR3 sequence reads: CASSLRGGTNEKLFF. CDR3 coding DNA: TGTGCCAGCAGCTTACGGGGGGGAACTAATGAAAAACTGTTTTTT.

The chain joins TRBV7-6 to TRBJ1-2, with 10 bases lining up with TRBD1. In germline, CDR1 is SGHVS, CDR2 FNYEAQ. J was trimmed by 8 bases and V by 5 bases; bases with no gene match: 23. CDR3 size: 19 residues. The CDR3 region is CASSPAPSGTGTGVGGYTF. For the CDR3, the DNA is TGTGCCAGCAGCCCCGCCCCGTCTGGGACCGGGACAGGGGTAGGCGGCTACACCTTC.

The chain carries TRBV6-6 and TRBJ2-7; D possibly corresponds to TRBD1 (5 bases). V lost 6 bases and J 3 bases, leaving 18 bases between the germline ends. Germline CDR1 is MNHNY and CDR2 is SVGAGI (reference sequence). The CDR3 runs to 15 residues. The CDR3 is CASRDQGYPLYEQYF. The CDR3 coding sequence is TGTGCCAGCAGGGATCAGGGATACCCCCTCTACGAGCAGTACTTC.

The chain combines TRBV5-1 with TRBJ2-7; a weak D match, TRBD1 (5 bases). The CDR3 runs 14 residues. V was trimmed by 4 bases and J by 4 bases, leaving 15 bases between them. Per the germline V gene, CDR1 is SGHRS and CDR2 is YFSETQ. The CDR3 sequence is CASSPSPRAYEQYF. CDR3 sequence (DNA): TGCGCCAGCAGCCCATCCCCCAGGGCATACGAGCAGTACTTC.